The 4 T cell receptor beta chains listed next were all sequenced from one sample in a study of control samples from healthy donors and cancer patients. Measured with immunoSEQ multiplex PCR; TCRdb has only the in-frame clones, and not every one. The table has approximately 100,000 clones, more than 75% seen once. Sequencing was carried out using blood. These TCRs come from a man aged 60 to 75 in good health.

This sequence joins TRBV7-8 and TRBJ2-1; D remains ambiguous. The CDR3 has 12 residues. Germline V gene sequence: CDR1 SGHVS, CDR2 FQNEAQ. Trimming pared 5 bases from V and 10 bases from J, leaving 12 bases between. This CDR3 reads CASSERRTEQFF. The CDR3 bases are TGTGCCAGCAGCGAACGGCGGACGGAGCAGTTCTTC.

This chain connects TRBV19 to TRBJ2-1, with D possibly being TRBD2 (6 bases). CDR3 length: 15 residues. Germline CDR1 and CDR2: LNHDA and SQIVND (reference sequence). V lost 3 bases, J lost 4 bases, and 13 bases lay in between. CDR3 nucleotides: TGTGCCAGTAGTATCGGCCTAGCGAGATACAATGAGCAGTTCTTC. Translating gives CASSIGLARYNEQFF. The full variable domain, its missing parts supplied by reference TRBV19 and TRBJ2-1, is DGGITQSPKYLFRKEGQNVTLSCEQNLNHDAMYWYRQDPGQGLRLIYYSQIVNDFQKGDIAEGYSVSREKKESFPLTVTSAQKNPTAFYLCASSIGLARYNEQFFGPGTRLTVL.

This chain links TRBV6-5 with TRBJ1-1; 8 positions agree with TRBD1. Germline V gene data show CDR1 as MNHEY and CDR2 as SVGAGI. The CDR3 sequence is 14 residues long. Unmatched junction bases numbered 9, after V lost 7 bases and J lost 5 bases. CDR3 amino acids: CASKLQGGRTEAFF. DNA for the CDR3: TGTGCCAGCAAGCTACAGGGGGGAAGGACTGAAGCTTTCTTT.

The chain joins TRBV6-5 to TRBJ2-1; 8 nucleotides align to TRBD1. Germline V CDR1 and CDR2: MNHEY, SVGAGI. The CDR3 runs to 15 residues. The ends lost 8 bases at V and 4 bases at J; junction bases unmatched: 10. CDR3 coding DNA: TGTGCCAGCTCCCTCGGGACAGGAGAATACAATGAGCAGTTCTTC. This encodes CASSLGTGEYNEQFF.